The subject of this entry is one TCR beta chain. CD45RO+ cells were combined with CCR7-negative CD45RA+ TemRA cells to form CD8 memory. Germline CDR1 reads SGHNT; CDR2 reads YYREEE (reference sequence). This CDR3 has 19 residues. The V and J ends lost 0 bases and 5 bases, in that order; junction bases with no gene match: 13. The sample belongs to a study of shared clonotypes between healthy human individuals. Produced via immunoSEQ multiplex PCR; TCRdb's table is partial and in-frame only. The table records approximately 110,000 clones, around 73% of them present only once. The sequencing input was memory CD8+ T cells sorted from blood. Subset: CD45RO+ cells pooled with CCR7-negative TemRA cells. The clonotype was recovered from a woman aged 25 to 39 in good health. J is TRBJ2-2 and V is TRBV5-4; TRBD2 agrees at 10 bases. The CDR3 spells CASSLALAGGLLGTGELFF. The CDR3 bases are TGTGCCAGCAGCTTGGCGTTAGCGGGAGGCCTTTTGGGTACCGGGGAGCTGTTTTTT.